Shown below are 25 T cell receptor beta chains from a single sample sequenced in a study of Graves' ophthalmopathy and Graves' hyperthyroidism. Amplifying from RNA transcripts, the study obtained TCR beta CDR3 regions. An opening RT-PCR round employed HTBI primers and preceded a second-round multiplex PCR. TCRdb passed the multiplex PCR reads through MiXCR, listing each CDR3 protein once. This sample yields about 380,000 distinct CDR3 sequences, of which approximately 15% are seen a single time; about 7% belongs to the top ten. The specimen sequenced was peripheral blood. The source is a woman aged 18-30 years with stable Graves' hyperthyroidism.

This clonotype came up many times. The junction differs from germline at one of its ends, possibly a read error. J is TRBJ2-7 and V is TRBV11-2; 8 positions agree with TRBD1. The CDR3 runs 14 residues. Germline CDR1 is SGHAT and CDR2 is FQNNGV. The CDR3 DNA reads as TGTGCCAGCAGTTTAGGGACAGGTCTCTACGAGCAGTACTTC. As protein: CASSLGTGLYEQYF.

This clonotype came up many times. The genes are TRBV7-2 and TRBJ1-2; D perhaps matches TRBD1 (5 bases). The CDR3 is 16 residues long. The V and J ends lost 1 base and 1 base respectively, with 13 bases between them. Germline CDR1 reads SGHTA; CDR2 reads FQGNSA. This CDR3 reads CASSLVGRESNYGYTF. CDR3 DNA: TGTGCCAGCAGCTTAGTAGGCAGGGAGAGTAACTATGGCTACACCTTC.

This clonotype has a handful of counts. The chain carries TRBV7-2 and TRBJ2-7; TRBD2 matches at 9 bases. After removal of 5 bases from V and 7 bases from J, the junction contained 12 bases not matched to a gene. The CDR3 is 15 residues long. Germline CDR1 is SGHTA and CDR2 is FQGNSA. The CDR3 loop is CASSPHAGGGGEQYF. CDR3 DNA: TGTGCCAGCAGCCCCCACGCGGGGGGGGGTGGAGAGCAGTACTTC. The complete variable domain, with remaining parts taken from reference TRBV7-2 and TRBJ2-7, reads GAGVSQSPSNKVTEKGKDVELRCDPISGHTALYWYRQSLGQGLEFLIYFQGNSAPDKSGLPSDRFSAERTGGSVSTLTIQRTQQEDSAVYLCASSPHAGGGGEQYFGPGTRLTVT.

On this clonotype itself: A read error may produce the germline difference seen at one junction end. This chain connects TRBV11-2 to TRBJ2-5; D is unclear. This CDR3 has 14 amino acids. Germline CDR1 and CDR2: SGHAT and FQNNGV. The CDR3 coding sequence is TGTGTCAGCAGCTTAGTGATGAACCAAGAGACCCAGTACTTC. It yields the protein CVSSLVMNQETQYF.

In this sample, this clonotype turned up many times. The gene calls are TRBV28 and TRBJ2-7; 9 bases are shared with TRBD1. CDR3 length equals 17 residues. With 0 bases clipped from V and 5 bases from J, the junction kept 11 bases outside the gene matches. The germline CDR1 and CDR2 sequences are MDHEN and SYDVKM. CDR3 in DNA: TGTGCCAGCAGTTTATGGAGGGGTGGGACAGGGCTAAACGAGCAGTACTTC. Translating gives CASSLWRGGTGLNEQYF. Complete variable domain (other parts from reference TRBV28 and TRBJ2-7): DVKVTQSSRYLVKRTGEKVFLECVQDMDHENMFWYRQDPGLGLRLIYFSYDVKMKEKGDIPEGYSVSREKKERFSLILESASTNQTSMYLCASSLWRGGTGLNEQYFGPGTRLTVT.

This clonotype was detected ten times or more. The J gene is TRBJ2-5, the V gene TRBV20-1; D gene unclear. The V end lost 3 bases, the J end lost 0 bases, and 2 bases lay between the germline ends. This CDR3 is 11 amino acids long. Germline-derived CDR1 and CDR2 are DFQATT and SNEGSKA (reference sequence). CDR3 sequence reads: CSARDQETQYF. DNA of the CDR3: TGCAGTGCTAGGGACCAAGAGACCCAGTACTTC.

Many counts were recorded for this clonotype. This rearrangement joins TRBV11-3 to TRBJ1-1; the D is unclear. The CDR3 consists of 14 residues. V gave up 6 bases and J gave up 5 bases, with 16 bases separating them. CDR1 SGHNT and CDR2 YENEEA come from the germline V gene. CDR3 nucleotides: TGTGCCAGCAGTTCTAGTCGGGGAAGGACTGAAGCTTTCTTT. It codes for CASSSSRGRTEAFF.

A note on this clonotype: Germline is not matched at one junction end, which may reflect a read error. The chain couples TRBV7-8 to TRBJ2-4; TRBD2 aligns across 8 bases. Germline CDR1 reads SGHVS; CDR2 reads FQNEAQ. CDR3 length: 14 amino acids. CDR3 coding DNA: TGTGCCAGCAGCTCGGGGGGGGCCAAAAACATTAAGTACTTC. This codes for CASSSGGAKNIKYF.

A word on this clonotype: A much larger clonotype is one base distant, so this may be a read error. This sequence joins TRBV11-3 and TRBJ1-1; a possible D gene is TRBD1 (6 bases). Germline V lookup: CDR1 SGHNT, CDR2 YENEEA. The length of the CDR3 is 13 residues. Here the CDR3 reads CSSSLVWGPEAFF. CDR3 nucleotide sequence: TGTTCCAGCAGCTTAGTATGGGGGCCTGAAGCTTTCTTT.

V usage is TRBV11-2 and J usage is TRBJ2-6, with D perhaps TRBD1 (6 bases). Germline V gene sequence: CDR1 SGHAT, CDR2 FQNNGV. V was pared by 5 bases and J by 0 bases, with 11 bases between. The CDR3 is made up of 16 amino acids. The CDR3 loop reads CASSLQGSSGANVLTF. The CDR3 DNA follows: TGTGCCAGCAGCCTACAGGGCAGCTCTGGGGCCAACGTCCTGACTTTC. Together with reference TRBV11-2 and TRBJ2-6, the CDR3 gives the full variable domain: EAGVAQSPRYKIIEKRQSVAFWCNPISGHATLYWYQQILGQGPKLLIQFQNNGVVDDSQLPKDRFSAERLKGVDSTLKIQPAKLEDSAVYLCASSLQGSSGANVLTFGAGSRLTVL.

Ten or more counts support this clonotype. The chain is built from TRBV6-5 and TRBJ2-2; D is perhaps TRBD1 (6 bases). This CDR3 region has 15 residues. Per the germline V gene, CDR1 is MNHEY and CDR2 is SVGAGI. V shed 2 bases and J shed 1 base, with 8 bases lying between them. The DNA for the CDR3 is TGTGCCAGCAGTTACGTACAGGGGAACACCGGGGAGCTGTTTTTT. This gives the protein CASSYVQGNTGELFF.

This clonotype showed up just a few times. A much bigger clone sits one base away, suggesting this may be a read error. V is TRBV6-2 or TRBV6-3 and J is TRBJ1-1; unclear D gene. The CDR3 totals 12 residues. Per the germline V gene, CDR1 is MNHEY and CDR2 is SVGEGT. CDR3 bases: TGTGTCAGCAGAGCACTGGACACTGAAGCTTTCTTT. It specifies CVSRALDTEAFF.

At least ten counts were recorded for this clonotype. The rearrangement joins TRBV24-1 to TRBJ1-5, with a possible D match to TRBD1 (6 bases). Germline CDR1 is KGHDR and CDR2 is SFDVKD. V lost 7 bases, J lost 5 bases, and 17 bases lay in between. This CDR3 is 15 amino acids long. The CDR3 sequence is CATSSTGPVDQPQHF. As DNA, the CDR3 is TGTGCCACCAGCTCGACAGGACCGGTAGATCAGCCCCAGCATTTT.

The chain combines TRBV11-2 with TRBJ1-2, with no clear D. This CDR3 comprises 14 residues. Deletions cut 6 bases from V and 5 bases from J, with 16 bases between. Germline V CDR1 and CDR2: SGHAT, FQNNGV. The CDR3 region has the DNA TGTGCCAGCAGTCTCCCCGCCCCGACTTATGGCTACACCTTC. Its translation is CASSLPAPTYGYTF.

A word on this clonotype: A clone one base away is much larger, so this may be a read error. J is TRBJ2-4 and V is TRBV4-1; no reliable D call. This CDR3 has 16 residues. Looked up from germline, CDR1 is MGHRA and CDR2 is YSYEKL. V was shortened by 1 base and J by 8 bases, with 18 bases between the two germline ends. CDR3 nucleotides: TGCGCCAGCAGCCAAGTTCCCCTTGGGCCTGGGTACATTCAGTACTTC. It yields the protein CASSQVPLGPGYIQYF.

This clonotype was recorded many times. CDR3 sequence reads: CASFDRMDTEAFF. CDR3 coding DNA: TGTGCCAGCTTCGACAGGATGGACACTGAAGCTTTCTTT. The rearrangement links TRBV28 to TRBJ1-1, with a weak D call TRBD1 (6 bases). Germline lookup yields CDR1 MDHEN and CDR2 SYDVKM. V dropped 8 bases and J dropped 3 bases, with 13 bases sitting between them. This CDR3 is built from 13 residues.

This clonotype appeared a few times. The V call is TRBV12-3 or TRBV12-4, the J call TRBJ1-2; 7 bases fit TRBD1. CDR3 length: 16 residues. V lost 0 bases to trimming and J lost 7 bases; unmatched junction nucleotides: 11. The DNA of the CDR3 is TGTGCCAGCAGTTTAGCAACCGACAGGGATGGCGCTGGCTACACCTTC. Protein product: CASSLATDRDGAGYTF.

The V gene is TRBV14, the J gene TRBJ1-6; D unresolved. Germline CDR1 is SGHDN and CDR2 is FVKESK. V dropped 0 bases and J dropped 5 bases, with 11 bases sitting between them. The CDR3 loop spans 16 amino acids. The CDR3 coding sequence is TGTGCCAGCAGCCAAGAAAAGGCGGGGAATAATTCACCCCTCCACTTT. Residues: CASSQEKAGNNSPLHF.

This chain joins TRBV3-1 and TRBJ2-2; TRBD1 matches 9 bases. The CDR3 contains 14 residues. CDR1 and CDR2 from the germline V gene are LGHDT and YNNKEL (reference sequence). J lost 6 bases, V lost 6 bases, and 5 bases had no gene match. The chain's CDR3 is CASRPTGGPGELFF. Written as DNA, the CDR3 is TGTGCCAGCAGGCCCACAGGGGGCCCCGGGGAGCTGTTTTTT.

In this sample, this clonotype turned up many times. This chain uses TRBV29-1 with TRBJ1-1; a weak D match, TRBD1 (6 bases). Trimming stripped 6 bases from V and 4 bases from J, with 18 bases between. This CDR3 comprises 14 residues. Per the germline V gene, CDR1 is SQVTM and CDR2 is ANQGSEA. The CDR3 here is CSVGGARGITEAFF. DNA for the CDR3: TGCAGCGTCGGGGGCGCGCGGGGAATCACTGAAGCTTTCTTT. The full variable domain, completed using reference TRBV29-1 and TRBJ1-1, is SAVISQKPSRDICQRGTSLTIQCQVDSQVTMMFWYRQQPGQSLTLIATANQGSEATYESGFVIDKFPISRPNLTFSTLTVSNMSPEDSSIYLCSVGGARGITEAFFGQGTRLTVV.

At least ten counts were recorded for this clonotype. The chain employs TRBV9 and TRBJ1-3; no definite D call. The V and J ends lost 0 bases and 0 bases respectively, with 13 bases between them. The CDR3 spans 17 residues. Germline V gene lookup returns CDR1 SGDLS and CDR2 YYNGEE. CDR3 nucleotide sequence: TGTGCCAGCAGCGTAGGAGGCAGAGGGAACTCTGGAAACACCATATATTTT. Residues: CASSVGGRGNSGNTIYF.

The chain uses TRBV3-1 and TRBJ2-7, with 7 bases matching TRBD1. Looked up from germline, CDR1 is LGHDT and CDR2 is YNNKEL (reference sequence). J was trimmed by 2 bases and V by 4 bases; bases with no gene match: 11. The CDR3 contains 16 residues. CDR3 in DNA: TGTGCCAGCAGCCCGGGCCCCGGGACAGCGGCCTACGAGCAGTACGTC. Amino acid sequence: CASSPGPGTAAYEQYV.

In this sample, this clonotype turned up many times. The rearrangement uses TRBV4-1 and TRBJ1-1; D is uncertain. Deletions cut 5 bases from V and 3 bases from J, with 10 bases between. The germline gives CDR1 MGHRA, CDR2 YSYEKL. This CDR3 has 13 amino acids. CDR3 in amino acids: CASSSRLDTEAFF. The CDR3 coding sequence is TGCGCCAGCAGCTCCCGATTGGACACTGAAGCTTTCTTT.

This clonotype was recorded many times. The V and J genes are TRBV12-3 or TRBV12-4 and TRBJ1-1; D might be TRBD1 (5 bases). Trimming left V 5 bases short and J 0 bases short, with 13 bases between. This CDR3 has 15 amino acids. As DNA, the CDR3 is TGTGCCAGCAGTCCCCGCGGCAGGGTGAACACTGAAGCTTTCTTT. Protein product: CASSPRGRVNTEAFF.

This clonotype was recorded at least ten times. Its ends do not fully match the called genes, so a read error is possible. The chain combines TRBV11-2 with TRBJ1-2; D gene unclear. Germline V CDR1 and CDR2: SGHAT, FQNNGV. The CDR3 length is 12 residues. In DNA, the CDR3 is TGTACCAGCAGCTTAGAGGGAAATGGCTACACCTTC. Translation: CTSSLEGNGYTF.